Included here is one TCR beta chain sequence, with context. The record originates from a study of shared clonotypes between healthy human individuals. Genomic DNA belonging to each subset was distributed in equal measure over several immunoSEQ plates. Sequencing used immunoSEQ multiplex PCR; TCRdb keeps in-frame clones, though not all of them. The repertoire holds about 520,000 clones, with approximately 78% as singletons. The germline V gene encodes CDR1 SQVTM and CDR2 ANQGSEA. The CDR3 extends over 12 amino acids. V lost 7 bases, J lost 5 bases, and 12 bases lay in between. The sequence was obtained from a woman aged 40-49 years in good health. Some clones in this sample may be carry-over from other donors' samples. The chain carries TRBV29-1 and TRBJ1-5; D is perhaps TRBD1 (5 bases). Sequencing used PBMCs. This chain's CDR3 is CSAQEGYQPQHF. The CDR3 DNA reads TGCAGCGCACAGGAGGGCTATCAGCCCCAGCATTTT. Using reference TRBV29-1 and TRBJ1-5 for the parts outside the CDR3, the full variable domain is SAVISQKPSRDICQRGTSLTIQCQVDSQVTMMFWYRQQPGQSLTLIATANQGSEATYESGFVIDKFPISRPNLTFSTLTVSNMSPEDSSIYLCSAQEGYQPQHFGDGTRLSIL.